The 13 T cell receptor beta chains below were found in one sample sequenced in a study of regulatory T cells in long-lasting Graves disease. iRepertoire HTBI primers and Arm-PCR of CDR3 regions built TCR beta libraries. Each CDR3 protein gets one entry after TCRdb re-called the multiplex PCR reads with MiXCR. The table includes 420,000 or so distinct CDR3 sequences, 23% detected once. This sample's time point: persistent/refractory GD, antithyroid drugs over 5 years with positive TRAb. The TCR library was made from RNA that had been extracted from PBMCs in TRIzol. This specimen was peripheral blood mononuclear cells (PBMCs), taken when the disease was refractory, from a patient treated with antithyroid drugs. All receptors come from a female donor with Graves disease.

This clonotype was seen at least ten times. The chain links TRBV28 to TRBJ1-6, with D perhaps matching TRBD1 (5 bases). CDR1 and CDR2 (germline): MDHEN, SYDVKM. Deletions cut 8 bases from V and 9 bases from J, with 23 bases between. The CDR3 consists of 16 residues. CDR3 DNA sequence: TGTGCCAGCCGACCTATAGCGGGGCGGCCAATTTCACCCCTCCACTTT. Translating it yields CASRPIAGRPISPLHF.

V usage is TRBV6-1 and J usage is TRBJ1-3; D ambiguous. The CDR3 is made up of 13 amino acids. CDR1 is MNHNS, CDR2 SASEGT, per germline. Trimming took off 2 bases at V and 4 bases at J, with 6 bases between the two ends. The CDR3 coding sequence is TGTGCCAGCAGTGAACAAATGGGAAACACCATATATTTT. Protein product: CASSEQMGNTIYF.

This clonotype was found many times. The V call is TRBV7-2, the J call TRBJ2-4; TRBD1 matches 7 bases. CDR3 length: 19 amino acids. Per the germline V gene, CDR1 is SGHTA and CDR2 is FQGNSA. Trimming removed 5 bases from V and 2 bases from J; junction bases left unmatched: 18. The CDR3 DNA reads TGTGCCAGCAGCACCTACGACAGGGCTCGAGGTCTACCCAAAAACATTCAGTACTTC. It specifies CASSTYDRARGLPKNIQYF.

Ten or more counts support this clonotype. V is TRBV20-1 and J is TRBJ2-5, with TRBD2 matching over 13 bases. This CDR3 has 16 amino acids. Germline-derived CDR1 and CDR2 are DFQATT and SNEGSKA (reference sequence). V shed 1 base and J 1 base; nucleotides not matched to a gene: 3. In DNA, the CDR3 is TGCAGTGCTAGAGGGACTAGCGGGGGTTTCCAAGAGACCCAGTACTTC. Translating gives CSARGTSGGFQETQYF.

V is TRBV7-2 and J is TRBJ2-7, with a tentative D call TRBD2 (5 bases). This CDR3 has 16 amino acids. The germline gives CDR1 SGHTA, CDR2 FQGNSA. V shed 5 bases and J shed 2 bases, with 19 bases lying between them. CDR3 sequence (DNA): TGTGCCAGCAGCACCCCCCAGAGCGGCAGTACCTACGAGCAGTACTTC. Translated: CASSTPQSGSTYEQYF.

The rearrangement links TRBV7-2 to TRBJ2-5, with 11 bases that match TRBD2. CDR1 and CDR2 (germline): SGHTA, FQGNSA. This CDR3 spans 15 amino acids. After removal of 1 base from V and 3 bases from J, the junction contained 1 base not matched to a gene. CDR3 sequence: CASSLVGLAEETQYF. The CDR3 DNA is TGTGCCAGCAGCTTAGTGGGACTAGCGGAAGAGACCCAGTACTTC.

This clonotype was recorded at least ten times. The rearrangement links TRBV7-2 to TRBJ2-1, with TRBD2 matching over 7 bases. The ends lost 2 bases at V and 7 bases at J; junction bases unmatched: 5. Germline CDR1 is SGHTA and CDR2 is FQGNSA. This CDR3 has 14 residues. This chain's CDR3 is CASSLQASGNEQFF. DNA of the CDR3: TGTGCCAGCAGCTTACAGGCTAGCGGTAATGAGCAGTTCTTC.

This sequence joins TRBV27 and TRBJ1-1, with 8 bases identical to TRBD1. This CDR3 comprises 14 residues. V lost 5 bases, J lost 5 bases, and 7 bases stayed unmatched. CDR1 is MNHEY, CDR2 SMNVEV, per germline (reference sequence). The chain's CDR3 is CASSVLQGGTEAFF. The CDR3 DNA reads as TGTGCCAGCAGTGTCTTACAGGGGGGGACTGAAGCTTTCTTT.

In this sample, this clonotype turned up many times. CDR3 sequence: CASSLSLAAHEQYF. DNA for the CDR3: TGTGCCAGCAGCTTGAGTCTAGCGGCCCACGAGCAGTACTTC. This rearrangement joins TRBV7-8 to TRBJ2-7; 7 nucleotides agree with TRBD2. Germline V lookup: CDR1 SGHVS, CDR2 FQNEAQ. The CDR3 extends over 14 amino acids. Germline trimming cut 3 bases from V and 5 bases from J; bases unmatched to any gene: 7.

A single count supports this clonotype. The chain employs TRBV27 and TRBJ2-1; TRBD2 matches 11 bases. J lost 7 bases, V lost 10 bases, and 12 bases had no gene match. Germline CDR1 reads MNHEY; CDR2 reads SMNVEV (reference sequence). The CDR3 has 15 amino acids. CDR3 residues: CATSNKGLAVNEQFF. The CDR3 DNA sequence: TGTGCCACGTCCAACAAGGGACTAGCGGTAAATGAGCAGTTCTTC.

The DNA for the CDR3 is TGTGCCAGCGGCCAGGAGGCCAGCTCCTACGAGCAGTACTTC. Protein sequence: CASGQEASSYEQYF. This rearrangement joins TRBV2 to TRBJ2-7, with D maybe TRBD2 (5 bases). Germline V gene lookup returns CDR1 SNHLY and CDR2 FYNNEI. The V end was cut by 8 bases, the J end by 0 bases, with 14 bases between. The CDR3 spans 14 residues.

The chain employs TRBV6-1 and TRBJ1-1; no definite D call. The CDR3 extends over 15 amino acids. The ends were cut back, 1 base at V and 3 bases at J, with 12 bases in the middle. The germline V gene has CDR1 MNHNS and CDR2 SASEGT. The CDR3 region has the DNA TGTGCCAGCAGTGAAGACGAGACGGTATACACTGAAGCTTTCTTT. Its translation is CASSEDETVYTEAFF.

This clonotype occurred a few times. The CDR3 DNA reads TGTGCCAGCAGCCAAAGAGGAGGCGGTACTAATGAAAAACTGTTTTTT. The encoded protein is CASSQRGGGTNEKLFF. The V and J genes are TRBV16 and TRBJ1-4; D remains unclear. The V gene's germline CDR1 is KGHSY and CDR2 FQNENV. The CDR3 covers 16 residues. V gave up 2 bases and J gave up 2 bases, with 12 bases separating them.